This T cell receptor (beta chain) originates from a study of response to subunit inactivated influenza vaccine. Broader study findings: The study's authors posited that every seasonal influenza vaccination enlists few new T cells.

Deletions cut 0 bases from V and 4 bases from J, with 10 bases between. The CDR3 consists of 15 residues. Germline CDR1 and CDR2: MGHRA and YSYEKL. One entry per CDR3 protein, called by TCRdb with MiXCR from the RT-PCR reads. The data show 400,000 to 650,000 distinct CDR3 sequences, roughly 7.6% seen once. About this clonotype itself: What it recognizes is unknown.

The material was PBMCs from blood, obtained around 2 years after vaccination. This chain links TRBV4-1 with TRBJ1-5; D remains ambiguous. The TCR was taken from a man aged 45-69 years who received an inactivated influenza vaccine. This chain's CDR3 is CASSQEGKGNQPQHF. CDR3 DNA sequence: TGCGCCAGCAGCCAAGAAGGGAAGGGAAATCAGCCCCAGCATTTT.